The source of this TCR beta chain is a study of T cell changes during pregnancy in multiple sclerosis. Trimming at V came to 0 bases and at J to 2 bases, leaving 5 bases not matched to a gene. Germline assignment: CDR1 LNHNV and CDR2 YYDKDF (reference sequence). CDR3 size: 16 residues. This table comes from immunoSEQ multiplex PCR, and its TCRdb copy is limited to in-frame clones, with some not included. The table shows approximately 46,000 clones, with roughly 92% occurring only once. The chain is built from TRBV15 and TRBJ2-3, with 7 nucleotides matching TRBD2. This material consisted of CD4+ T cells from peripheral blood mononuclear cells, taken after pregnancy. This sequence was found in a female donor with multiple sclerosis, enrolled in a pregnancy study. The CDR3 protein is CATSRDRDYPTDTQYF. The DNA of the CDR3 is TGTGCCACCAGCAGAGATAGGGACTACCCCACAGATACGCAGTATTTT.